Following are 27 T cell receptor beta chains from one sample sequenced in a study of response to subunit inactivated influenza vaccine. TCRdb called the RT-PCR reads again in MiXCR, with one record for every CDR3 protein. The table lists a few hundred thousand distinct CDR3 sequences, 11% to 15% of them singletons, with 11% in the top ten. The material sequenced was PBMCs from blood, taken 11 to 12 days after vaccination. Source of these receptors: a man aged 50 to 59 who received an inactivated influenza vaccine.

The CDR3 nucleotides read TGTGCCAGCAGCCTAATATTTAACTATGGCTACACCTTC. Amino acids: CASSLIFNYGYTF. This sequence joins TRBV7-2 and TRBJ1-2; the D is unclear. Between the trimmed V and J ends, which lost 5 bases and 1 base, there was a span of 8 bases. Germline CDR1 is SGHTA and CDR2 is FQGNSA. This CDR3 contains 13 residues.

The chain recombines TRBV29-1 with TRBJ2-5; D is possibly TRBD1 (5 bases). Per germline, CDR1 SQVTM and CDR2 ANQGSEA. V was trimmed by 7 bases and J by 4 bases, leaving 19 bases between them. This CDR3 has 14 residues. CDR3 region: CSAAPARVGETQYF. The CDR3 region has the DNA TGCAGCGCGGCCCCGGCCAGGGTCGGAGAGACCCAGTACTTC.

V gene TRBV29-1 combines with J gene TRBJ1-1; maybe TRBD1 (5 bases). Trimming cost V 7 bases and J 1 base, with 13 bases left between them. The CDR3 has 13 residues. Germline V lookup: CDR1 SQVTM, CDR2 ANQGSEA. The CDR3 coding sequence is TGCAGCGGGGGCACGGACCGGAACACTGAAGCTTTCTTT. It specifies CSGGTDRNTEAFF.

Only a few counts were recorded for this clonotype. The V call is TRBV12-3 or TRBV12-4, the J call TRBJ2-3; TRBD2 aligns across 11 bases. CDR3 size: 15 residues. V trimming: 5 bases; J trimming: 4 bases; junction bases outside the gene matches: 5. The CDR3 reads CASSKLAGAADTQYF. The DNA of the CDR3 is TGTGCCAGCAGTAAACTAGCGGGGGCGGCAGATACGCAGTATTTT.

The sample holds a few counts of this clonotype. The V gene is TRBV6-2 or TRBV6-3, the J gene TRBJ2-2; 9 bases are a match to TRBD1. The CDR3 is made up of 16 amino acids. V was clipped by 4 bases and J by 6 bases; unmatched bases: 9. Per germline, CDR1 MNHEY and CDR2 SVGEGT. DNA of the CDR3: TGTGCCAGCAGTTCCTCCGGGACAGGGATTCCCGGGGAGCTGTTTTTT. Protein sequence: CASSSSGTGIPGELFF.

The V call is TRBV7-8, the J call TRBJ1-2, with TRBD1 matching 10 bases. Germline V gene sequence: CDR1 SGHVS, CDR2 FQNEAQ. The CDR3 length is 17 residues. J gave up 4 bases and V 5 bases, and 13 bases lay outside the gene matches. The CDR3: CASSPGQGPFEGYGYTF. CDR3 nucleotides: TGTGCCAGCAGCCCGGGACAGGGGCCCTTTGAGGGCTATGGCTACACCTTC. Filled out from reference TRBV7-8 and TRBJ1-2, the complete variable domain reads GAGVSQSPRYKVAKRGQDVALRCDPISGHVSLFWYQQALGQGPEFLTYFQNEAQLDKSGLPSDRFFAERPEGSVSTLKIQRTQQEDSAVYLCASSPGQGPFEGYGYTFGSGTRLTVV.

This rearrangement joins TRBV28 to TRBJ2-7; perhaps TRBD1 as D (6 bases). The CDR3 runs 14 residues. V was pared by 4 bases and J by 3 bases, with 13 bases between. Germline CDR1 and CDR2: MDHEN and SYDVKM. The DNA of the CDR3 is TGTGCCAGCAGTTCCCCCCAGGGGTTCTACGAGCAGTACTTC. This gives the protein CASSSPQGFYEQYF.

The sample holds a few counts of this clonotype. This chain links TRBV6-2 or TRBV6-3 with TRBJ2-2; 12 bases map to TRBD2. Germline V lookup: CDR1 MNHEY, CDR2 SVGEGT. The CDR3 has 19 amino acids. V shed 5 bases and J 3 bases; nucleotides not matched to a gene: 13. The CDR3 DNA follows: TGTGCCAGCAGTCCCAGCGTGCTAGCGGGGGGGCCGCACACCGGGGAGCTGTTTTTT. It specifies CASSPSVLAGGPHTGELFF.

A few counts support this clonotype. The chain couples TRBV7-9 to TRBJ2-1; maybe TRBD2 (5 bases). The CDR3 extends over 15 amino acids. The germline gives CDR1 SEHNR, CDR2 FQNEAQ (reference sequence). The V gene lost 3 bases and the J gene lost 2 bases, with 11 bases spanning the gap. DNA for the CDR3: TGTGCCAGCAGCTTCGGCCAGGAGGCCTACAATGAGCAGTTCTTC. It yields the protein CASSFGQEAYNEQFF.

Only a few counts were recorded for this clonotype. This rearrangement joins TRBV4-2 to TRBJ2-2; the D call may be TRBD1 or TRBD2 (5 bases each). V was shortened by 1 base and J by 0 bases, with 12 bases between the two germline ends. Germline V gives CDR1 LGHNA, CDR2 YNFKEQ. This CDR3 is 17 amino acids long. The DNA of the CDR3 is TGTGCCAGCAGCCAAGTGGGGACCGCTACGAACACCGGGGAGCTGTTTTTT. This translates into CASSQVGTATNTGELFF.

The gene calls are TRBV9 and TRBJ2-7, with 10 bases fitting TRBD1. V shed 3 bases and J 6 bases; nucleotides not matched to a gene: 9. The CDR3 runs 15 residues. Germline V gene lookup returns CDR1 SGDLS and CDR2 YYNGEE. CDR3 loop: CASSAGGTGDIEQYF. The DNA of the CDR3 is TGTGCCAGCAGCGCCGGTGGGACAGGGGATATCGAGCAGTACTTC.

In this sample, this clonotype turned up a few times. The chain uses TRBV20-1 and TRBJ2-5, with 12 bases aligning to TRBD2. The CDR3 runs 14 residues. From germline, CDR1 is DFQATT and CDR2 SNEGSKA (reference sequence). Trimming removed 2 bases from V and 5 bases from J; junction bases left unmatched: 3. CDR3 sequence (DNA): TGCAGTGCTAGAACCGGGACTAGCGGGGAGACCCAGTACTTC. Residues: CSARTGTSGETQYF.

V gene TRBV5-1 combines with J gene TRBJ2-7, with D perhaps TRBD1 (5 bases). This CDR3 spans 14 amino acids. Trimming cost V 0 bases and J 2 bases, with 9 bases left between them. The germline CDR1 and CDR2 sequences are SGHRS and YFSETQ. CDR3 in amino acids: CASSLVRDPYEQYF. CDR3 DNA sequence: TGCGCCAGCAGCTTGGTCAGGGATCCCTACGAGCAGTACTTC.

This clonotype appeared a single time. This chain links TRBV12-3 or TRBV12-4 with TRBJ2-2; D possibly corresponds to TRBD1 (6 bases). This CDR3 contains 22 residues. Between the trimmed V and J ends, which lost 3 bases and 3 bases, there was a span of 32 bases. The CDR3, as DNA: TGTGCCAGCAGTTTTAATCTCCTGTCGGACAGACGGACTTTTCCTGACACCGGGGAGCTGTTTTTT. Encoded protein: CASSFNLLSDRRTFPDTGELFF.

J is TRBJ2-3 and V is TRBV20-1; perhaps TRBD2 as D (5 bases). The CDR3 contains 10 residues. CDR1 and CDR2 (germline): DFQATT, SNEGSKA (reference sequence). V gave up 5 bases and J gave up 6 bases, with 6 bases separating them. The CDR3 DNA sequence: TGCAGTGCTTGGAGGGATACGCAGTATTTT. Residues: CSAWRDTQYF.

The V and J genes are TRBV10-3 and TRBJ1-6, with D possibly being TRBD1 (5 bases). There are 13 residues in the CDR3. Trimming left V 4 bases short and J 6 bases short, with 7 bases between. Germline-derived CDR1 and CDR2 are ENHRY and SYGVKD. The CDR3: CAISGQGNSPLHF. Here the CDR3 DNA reads TGTGCCATCAGTGGGCAGGGTAATTCACCCCTCCACTTT.

This clonotype showed up just a few times. The chain employs TRBV7-2 and TRBJ1-5, with D unclear. Deletions cut 1 base from V and 4 bases from J, with 11 bases between. Germline values: CDR1 SGHTA, CDR2 FQGNSA. CDR3 length: 15 amino acids. The CDR3 bases are TGTGCCAGCAGCTTAGATTCTTACGGGAATCAGCCCCAGCATTTT. It specifies CASSLDSYGNQPQHF.

The chain combines TRBV10-3 with TRBJ2-1; perhaps TRBD2 as D (6 bases). There are 19 residues in the CDR3. The V and J ends lost 0 bases and 7 bases respectively, with 25 bases between them. Germline CDR1 and CDR2: ENHRY and SYGVKD. CDR3 DNA sequence: TGTGCCATCAGTGAGTCCCTTGCGGGGAGCTTACAGACGGGGAATGAGCAGTTCTTC. It specifies CAISESLAGSLQTGNEQFF.

This clonotype has a handful of counts. The chain carries TRBV5-1 and TRBJ2-7; D is undetermined. The CDR3 length is 19 residues. Trimming took off 0 bases at V and 0 bases at J, with 22 bases between the two ends. Germline lookup yields CDR1 SGHRS and CDR2 YFSETQ. The DNA of the CDR3 is TGCGCCAGCAGCTTGGCCGGCGCAGCCCCAATTTCCTTCTCCTACGAGCAGTACTTC. It is translated as CASSLAGAAPISFSYEQYF.

The chain is built from TRBV5-1 and TRBJ2-2, with no clear D. The CDR3 spans 15 residues. CDR1 SGHRS and CDR2 YFSETQ come from the germline V gene. V was trimmed by 3 bases and J by 6 bases, leaving 15 bases between them. Written as DNA, the CDR3 is TGCGCCAGCAGCTGGGTGGGTCCTTTCTCCGGGGAGCTGTTTTTT. Residues: CASSWVGPFSGELFF. The full variable domain, in which reference TRBV5-1 and TRBJ2-2 provide the parts outside the CDR3, is KAGVTQTPRYLIKTRGQQVTLSCSPISGHRSVSWYQQTPGQGLQFLFEYFSETQRNKGNFPGRFSGRQFSNSRSEMNVSTLELGDSALYLCASSWVGPFSGELFFGEGSRLTVL.

This clonotype was seen more than once but under ten times. This chain joins TRBV5-1 and TRBJ1-3; D remains ambiguous. From germline, CDR1 is SGHRS and CDR2 YFSETQ. The CDR3 sequence is 12 residues long. V lost 0 bases and J lost 8, with 6 bases in between. This chain's CDR3 is CASSLVGDTIYF. Written as DNA, the CDR3 is TGCGCCAGCAGCTTGGTCGGGGACACCATATATTTT. Together with reference TRBV5-1 and TRBJ1-3, the CDR3 gives the full variable domain: KAGVTQTPRYLIKTRGQQVTLSCSPISGHRSVSWYQQTPGQGLQFLFEYFSETQRNKGNFPGRFSGRQFSNSRSEMNVSTLELGDSALYLCASSLVGDTIYFGEGSWLTVV.

This clonotype was seen a handful of times. The chain couples TRBV6-2 or TRBV6-3 to TRBJ2-1; no reliable D call. The CDR3 is made up of 12 amino acids. Germline V gene lookup returns CDR1 MNHEY and CDR2 SVGEGT. Trimming removed 2 bases at V and 11 bases at J, with 10 bases between. Here the CDR3 reads CASSYLGSKQFF. The CDR3 DNA is TGTGCCAGCAGTTACCTAGGATCGAAGCAGTTCTTC.

The chain recombines TRBV10-3 with TRBJ2-1, with 10 bases identical to TRBD2. Per germline, CDR1 ENHRY and CDR2 SYGVKD. The V segment lost 3 bases and the J segment 5 bases; nucleotides outside the gene matches: 10. This CDR3 has 17 amino acids. For the CDR3, the DNA is TGTGCCATCAGTGATTCGAAGCGGGAGGGGTCCCACAATGAGCAGTTCTTC. This codes for CAISDSKREGSHNEQFF.

This clonotype was seen repeatedly, ten times or more. The rearrangement links TRBV29-1 to TRBJ1-1; 7 bases fit TRBD1. V trimming: 7 bases; J trimming: 5 bases; junction bases outside the gene matches: 10. The CDR3 contains 13 residues. The V gene's germline CDR1 is SQVTM and CDR2 ANQGSEA. For the CDR3, the DNA is TGCAGCGGGCTTGGTGGCAGGGGGACTGAAGCTTTCTTT. Translating gives CSGLGGRGTEAFF.

The chain combines TRBV10-3 with TRBJ2-3; TRBD1 agrees at 9 bases. This CDR3 spans 13 amino acids. V shed 9 bases, J shed 5 bases, and the junction held 6 bases outside the gene matches. CDR1 is ENHRY and CDR2 is SYGVKD in the germline V gene. Here the CDR3 reads CAITGQGIDTQYF. In nucleotides, the CDR3 is TGTGCCATAACGGGACAGGGAATAGATACGCAGTATTTT.

In its sample, this clonotype was seen a few times. The chain links TRBV7-9 to TRBJ1-6; TRBD1 might be the D (5 bases). Germline CDR1 is SEHNR and CDR2 is FQNEAQ (reference sequence). There are 15 residues in the CDR3. Trimming removed 5 bases at V and 7 bases at J, with 15 bases between. The CDR3 DNA reads as TGTGCCAGCAGCCCCGGTGGGGGTAGAAATTCACCCCTCCACTTT. Translated, it gives CASSPGGGRNSPLHF.

A few counts support this clonotype. The chain is built from TRBV12-3 or TRBV12-4 and TRBJ1-1; D is perhaps TRBD1 (6 bases). Trimming removed 2 bases from V and 13 bases from J, with 23 bases in between. The CDR3 runs to 15 residues. The CDR3 loop reads CASSLSATGGRLHFF. CDR3 coding DNA: TGTGCCAGCAGTTTATCGGCTACCGGGGGGCGCCTTCATTTCTTT.